This TCR beta chain appears in the sequencing data of a study of human T cells and chemical hapten exposure. TCRdb re-derived calls from the RACE reads in MiXCR, one entry per CDR3 protein. The repertoire includes about 54,000 distinct CDR3 sequences, 7.5% to 10% of them detected once, and about 1.8% sits in the top ten. This clonotype was detected ten times or more. Regarding time point: patch test 2, 6 weeks after DPC sensitization. Noted treatment: therapeutic diphenylcyclopropenone sensitization with weekly scalp DPC. V lost 0 bases, J lost 1 base, and 4 bases lay in between. CDR3 length: 13 amino acids. Germline-derived CDR1 and CDR2 are SGHRS and YFSETQ.

The V and J genes are TRBV5-1 and TRBJ2-5; D gene ambiguous. This clonotype originated in a woman aged 50 to 60 with alopecia areata. Some clones in this sample may be carry-over from other donors' samples. The source material was whole blood, sampled in connection with sensitization to the hapten diphenylcyclopropenone (DPC). CDR3 amino acids: CASSLGGQETQYF. The CDR3 DNA sequence: TGCGCCAGCAGCTTGGGTGGCCAAGAGACCCAGTACTTC.